The 31 T cell receptor beta chains below all came from one sample that was sequenced in a study of shared clonotypes between healthy human individuals. TCRdb keeps only in-frame clones here, not all; method: immunoSEQ multiplex PCR. Of roughly 1,800,000 clones listed, around 96% are singletons. Cells designated naive CD8 were CD45RO-negative and were positively selected for CCR7, with terminally differentiated effector memory CD45RA+ cells excluded. Sequencing used naive CD8+ T cells sorted from blood. These TCRs come from a young man in good health.

The J gene is TRBJ1-3, the V gene TRBV14; perhaps TRBD1 as D (5 bases). Germline V gene data show CDR1 as SGHDN and CDR2 as FVKESK. The CDR3 is 15 amino acids. V was clipped by 1 base and J by 2 bases, with 9 bases between them. The CDR3 loop reads CASSQGRGTGNTIYF. The CDR3 DNA sequence: TGTGCCAGCAGCCAAGGGAGGGGAACTGGAAACACCATATATTTT.

The chain uses TRBV5-6 and TRBJ2-7, with D possibly matching TRBD2 (6 bases). The CDR3 has 13 amino acids. Looked up from germline, CDR1 is SGHDT and CDR2 is YYEEEE. Trimming took off 6 bases at V and 7 bases at J, with 17 bases between the two ends. The CDR3 DNA reads TGTGCCAGCAAGCTAGTGGGGGACTGGGAGCAGTACTTC. Protein product: CASKLVGDWEQYF.

V is TRBV27 and J is TRBJ1-2; D unclear. V lost 6 bases, J lost 8 bases, and 16 bases lay in between. CDR1 is MNHEY, CDR2 SMNVEV, per germline (reference sequence). The CDR3 runs 13 residues. CDR3 region: CASSLGGLEGYTF. As DNA, the CDR3 is TGTGCCAGCAGCCTAGGAGGGTTGGAGGGCTACACCTTC.

The rearrangement uses TRBV2 and TRBJ1-5; unclear D gene. The CDR3 spans 15 residues. Trimming took 3 bases from V and 3 from J, leaving 12 bases between them. Germline V gene lookup returns CDR1 SNHLY and CDR2 FYNNEI. DNA for the CDR3: TGTGCCAGCAGTGATGCGGGGAGCACCAATCAGCCCCAGCATTTT. Its protein product is CASSDAGSTNQPQHF.

V and J are TRBV27 and TRBJ1-5; D may be TRBD1 (6 bases). Germline CDR1 MNHEY, CDR2 SMNVEV (reference sequence). V was pared by 5 bases and J by 0 bases, with 17 bases between. This CDR3 has 17 residues. CDR3 in DNA: TGTGCCAGCAGTCCCGTTCCAGGGGCCTATAGCAATCAGCCCCAGCATTTT. Translating it yields CASSPVPGAYSNQPQHF.

The J gene is TRBJ2-7, the V gene TRBV7-8; the match to TRBD1 covers 10 bases. Trimming at V came to 5 bases and at J to 6 bases, leaving 10 bases not matched to a gene. Germline V gene data show CDR1 as SGHVS and CDR2 as FQNEAQ. The CDR3 totals 15 residues. CDR3 loop: CASSPSGTGAPEQYF. The CDR3 nucleotides are TGTGCCAGCAGCCCTTCCGGGACAGGGGCCCCCGAGCAGTACTTC.

Comments on this clone: At the DNA level, this CDR3 is encoded by other sequences in the same sample as well. The chain joins TRBV5-6 to TRBJ1-5, with a weak D call TRBD1 (6 bases). This CDR3 region has 13 residues. V was cut by 0 bases and J by 6 bases, with 7 bases left in between. CDR1 is SGHDT and CDR2 is YYEEEE in the germline V gene. For the CDR3, the DNA is TGTGCCAGCAGCTTGGGGGGGCTTCAGCCCCAGCATTTT. Protein sequence: CASSLGGLQPQHF.

The CDR3 DNA is TGTGCCAGTAGGAGATACGATAGCAATCAGCCCCAGCATTTT. Translation: CASRRYDSNQPQHF. The chain joins TRBV19 to TRBJ1-5; D is undetermined. The V and J ends lost 6 bases and 0 bases respectively, with 9 bases between them. The CDR3 spans 14 residues. Germline V lookup: CDR1 LNHDA, CDR2 SQIVND (reference sequence).

J is TRBJ2-7 and V is TRBV14, with TRBD2 matching 10 bases. The V gene end was trimmed by 4 bases and the J gene end by 6 bases; junction bases not matched to a gene: 9. This CDR3 comprises 15 residues. From germline, CDR1 is SGHDN and CDR2 FVKESK. CDR3 DNA: TGTGCCAGCAGCCCATATCTAGCGGGAGTTACCGAGCAGTACTTC. As protein: CASSPYLAGVTEQYF.

This clone was seen only once. The genes are TRBV7-9 and TRBJ2-3; D remains ambiguous. Germline V gives CDR1 SEHNR, CDR2 FQNEAQ (reference sequence). V was cut by 4 bases and J by 4 bases, with 12 bases left in between. The CDR3 runs 14 residues. The CDR3 protein is CASSSAILPDTQYF. The CDR3 DNA reads TGTGCCAGCAGCTCGGCTATCCTACCAGATACGCAGTATTTT.

V usage is TRBV6-5 and J usage is TRBJ2-7; no reliable D call. V dropped 4 bases and J dropped 2 bases, with 9 bases sitting between them. This CDR3 is 13 amino acids long. CDR1 is MNHEY and CDR2 is SVGAGI in the germline V gene. The CDR3 sequence: CASSLGRTYEQYF. CDR3 DNA: TGTGCCAGCAGTTTAGGCAGGACCTACGAGCAGTACTTC.

Written as DNA, the CDR3 is TGCGCCAGCAGCCAAGATCATAACACTGAAGCTTTCTTT. Amino acid sequence: CASSQDHNTEAFF. The genes are TRBV4-1 and TRBJ1-1; the D is unclear. Germline CDR1 and CDR2: MGHRA and YSYEKL. CDR3 length: 13 residues. V was trimmed by 0 bases and J by 2 bases, leaving 4 bases between them.

V usage is TRBV7-9 and J usage is TRBJ2-2, with 8 bases lining up with TRBD1. The V gene's germline CDR1 is SEHNR and CDR2 FQNEAQ (reference sequence). CDR3 size: 16 residues. V lost 0 bases to trimming and J lost 7 bases; unmatched junction nucleotides: 7. In DNA, the CDR3 is TGTGCCAGCAGCTTAGCCGGACAGGGCTTGGGCGGGGAGCTGTTTTTT. Protein product: CASSLAGQGLGGELFF.

This clone came up a few times. The rearrangement uses TRBV27 and TRBJ1-2, with TRBD1 matching 7 bases. The CDR3 is 15 residues long. The germline V gene encodes CDR1 MNHEY and CDR2 SMNVEV (reference sequence). V trimming: 5 bases; J trimming: 8 bases; junction bases outside the gene matches: 14. CDR3 DNA sequence: TGTGCCAGCAGTCCGGGGACAGCCGCAAGGGAGGGCTACACCTTC. The encoded protein is CASSPGTAAREGYTF.

This chain joins TRBV6-5 and TRBJ1-1; D is ambiguous. The germline V and J ends were trimmed by 2 bases and 7 bases, with 11 bases remaining between them. The CDR3 extends over 13 amino acids. Germline values: CDR1 MNHEY, CDR2 SVGAGI. The CDR3 here is CASSYGVGFEAFF. The CDR3 region has the DNA TGTGCCAGCAGTTACGGTGTGGGGTTTGAAGCTTTCTTT.

The chain joins TRBV7-9 to TRBJ2-1, with unresolved D. Between the trimmed V and J ends, which lost 0 bases and 0 bases, there was a span of 9 bases. The CDR3 length is 16 residues. The germline V gene has CDR1 SEHNR and CDR2 FQNEAQ (reference sequence). CDR3 loop: CASSLAGVGSYNEQFF. In nucleotides, the CDR3 is TGTGCCAGCAGCTTAGCGGGTGTGGGCTCCTACAATGAGCAGTTCTTC.

J is TRBJ2-1 and V is TRBV2, with 7 bases fitting TRBD1. The CDR3 sequence is 17 residues long. V was pared by 9 bases and J by 0 bases, with 14 bases of the junction left unmatched. Germline V lookup: CDR1 SNHLY, CDR2 FYNNEI. The CDR3 sequence: CASGGQLLTSSYNEQFF. For the CDR3, the DNA is TGTGCCAGTGGGGGACAGCTTCTTACGAGCTCCTACAATGAGCAGTTCTTC.

The chain uses TRBV6-5 and TRBJ1-5; D is possibly TRBD1 (5 bases). Germline assignment: CDR1 MNHEY and CDR2 SVGAGI. Trimming stripped 8 bases from V and 2 bases from J, with 13 bases between. CDR3 length equals 14 residues. DNA of the CDR3: TGTGCCAGCTCAAAGGGGATGGGCAATCAGCCCCAGCATTTT. Translating gives CASSKGMGNQPQHF.

The chain employs TRBV5-1 and TRBJ2-2, with a possible D match to TRBD1 (5 bases). The CDR3 totals 15 residues. Germline V gene lookup returns CDR1 SGHRS and CDR2 YFSETQ. V was clipped by 1 base and J by 3 bases, with 10 bases between them. Here the CDR3 reads CASSLRQGDTGELFF. CDR3 coding DNA: TGCGCCAGCAGCTTGCGTCAGGGTGACACCGGGGAGCTGTTTTTT.

V gene TRBV7-8 combines with J gene TRBJ2-1; 15 bases match TRBD2. CDR1 is SGHVS and CDR2 is FQNEAQ in the germline V gene. This CDR3 spans 18 amino acids. V shed 5 bases and J 6 bases; nucleotides not matched to a gene: 11. DNA for the CDR3: TGTGCCAGCAGCCCCGGACTAGCGGGAGGGCCCGGCGTCAATGAGCAGTTCTTC. It specifies CASSPGLAGGPGVNEQFF.

V gene TRBV7-2 combines with J gene TRBJ1-1, with D perhaps TRBD1 (5 bases). This CDR3 has 14 amino acids. Germline CDR1 and CDR2: SGHTA and FQGNSA. Trimming removed 6 bases at V and 3 bases at J, with 14 bases between. CDR3 sequence reads: CASRESGLDTEAFF. The CDR3 DNA reads TGTGCCAGCAGGGAGTCAGGGTTGGACACTGAAGCTTTCTTT.

V gene TRBV18 combines with J gene TRBJ2-7; TRBD1 matches 7 bases. Germline CDR1 and CDR2: KGHSH and LQKENI. CDR3 length: 14 amino acids. Unmatched junction bases numbered 5, after V lost 3 bases and J lost 3 bases. The CDR3 nucleotides are TGTGCCAGCTCACCGACAGGGCTTATCTACGAGCAGTACTTC. It encodes CASSPTGLIYEQYF.

V and J are TRBV7-9 and TRBJ1-2; TRBD1 might be the D (5 bases). The germline V gene encodes CDR1 SEHNR and CDR2 FQNEAQ (reference sequence). This CDR3 region has 14 residues. V dropped 5 bases and J dropped 4 bases, with 14 bases sitting between them. The CDR3 reads CASSEVGHPYGYTF. Written as DNA, the CDR3 is TGTGCCAGCAGCGAAGTTGGACACCCCTATGGCTACACCTTC.

Points on this clone: This CDR3 is also generated by other DNA sequences in the sample. The rearrangement links TRBV19 to TRBJ1-6; D is unresolved. V gave up 1 base and J gave up 10 bases, with 8 bases separating them. There are 13 residues in the CDR3. CDR1 LNHDA and CDR2 SQIVND come from the germline V gene (reference sequence). CDR3 in DNA: TGTGCCAGTAGTATAGCCCTTGGGTCACCCCTCCACTTT. It specifies CASSIALGSPLHF.

The chain links TRBV5-6 to TRBJ1-5; D is unclear. The CDR3 sequence is 14 residues long. Germline CDR1 reads SGHDT; CDR2 reads YYEEEE. V dropped 0 bases and J dropped 1 base, with 5 bases sitting between them. CDR3 loop: CASSLGPSNQPQHF. CDR3 nucleotides: TGTGCCAGCAGCTTGGGCCCAAGCAATCAGCCCCAGCATTTT.

This clone was counted at least ten times. In DNA, the CDR3 is TGTGCCAGCAGTGAAACAGGGGACACCGGGGAGCTGTTTTTT. Its protein is CASSETGDTGELFF. The chain couples TRBV25-1 to TRBJ2-2; 7 bases agree with TRBD1. The CDR3 spans 14 residues. CDR1 is MGHDK, CDR2 SYGVNS, per germline. Germline trimming cut 2 bases from V and 3 bases from J; bases unmatched to any gene: 0.

The rearrangement uses TRBV2 and TRBJ1-5; D is uncertain. V shed 0 bases and J shed 3 bases, with 9 bases lying between them. CDR3 length: 15 amino acids. Germline CDR1 and CDR2: SNHLY and FYNNEI. In DNA form, the CDR3 reads TGTGCCAGCAGTGAAGCCGTCAGCCTCAATCAGCCCCAGCATTTT. It codes for CASSEAVSLNQPQHF. The full variable domain, its missing parts supplied by reference TRBV2 and TRBJ1-5, is EPEVTQTPSHQVTQMGQEVILRCVPISNHLYFYWYRQILGQKVEFLVSFYNNEISEKSEIFDDQFSVERPDGSNFTLKIRSTKLEDSAMYFCASSEAVSLNQPQHFGDGTRLSIL.

Here the CDR3 reads CASSDSAGGGYEQFF. CDR3 sequence (DNA): TGTGCCAGCAGTGATTCGGCAGGGGGCGGGTATGAGCAGTTCTTC. The V and J genes are TRBV2 and TRBJ2-1, with 8 positions matching TRBD1. Germline V gene lookup returns CDR1 SNHLY and CDR2 FYNNEI. The trim removed 3 bases at V and 8 bases at J, leaving 9 bases unmatched. The length of the CDR3 is 15 residues.

This clone appeared a single time. The rearrangement joins TRBV7-6 to TRBJ1-6, with D hard to call. With 4 bases removed from V and 7 bases from J, the gap between germline ends came to 5 bases. The CDR3 loop spans 12 amino acids. Germline V gives CDR1 SGHVS, CDR2 FNYEAQ. In nucleotides, the CDR3 is TGTGCCAGCAGCTCCGGAAATTCACCCCTCCACTTT. Translating it yields CASSSGNSPLHF.

In its sample, this clone was seen once. The chain recombines TRBV28 with TRBJ2-2, with D maybe TRBD2 (5 bases). The CDR3 has 16 residues. V was clipped by 6 bases and J by 0 bases, with 14 bases between them. CDR1 and CDR2 from the germline V gene are MDHEN and SYDVKM. The CDR3 DNA reads TGTGCCAGCAGACAAATAGGAGGTTCGAACACCGGGGAGCTGTTTTTT. As protein: CASRQIGGSNTGELFF.

The chain employs TRBV27 and TRBJ1-4; a weak D match, TRBD1 (5 bases). The CDR3 is made up of 14 amino acids. The V gene lost 6 bases and the J gene lost 5 bases, with 13 bases spanning the gap. Germline V CDR1 and CDR2: MNHEY, SMNVEV (reference sequence). The CDR3 is CASRSTDLNEKLFF. The CDR3 DNA sequence: TGTGCCAGCAGATCGACAGACCTAAATGAAAAACTGTTTTTT.